This TCR beta chain stems from a study of T cell responses to AZD1222 COVID-19 vaccine. The study, taken as a whole, reports: Unmutated variant regions are reportedly targeted by nearly half of spike-specific TCRs. Repertoires in all cases were sampled only once the peak T cell response had passed.

Concerning this clone itself: Its antigen remains unidentified.

In germline, CDR1 is SEHNR, CDR2 FQNEAQ (reference sequence). The CDR3 sequence is 14 residues long. The junction had 2 bases not matched to a gene; V was cut back by 0 bases and J by 4 bases. Libraries were prepared by immunoSEQ multiplex PCR; TCRdb keeps only in-frame clonotypes and omits some of them. The data show approximately 71,000 clones, almost 90% seen once. This TCR was recovered from an adult in good health. Sequenced material: peripheral blood, taken on day 0 of AZD1222 vaccination. V gene TRBV7-9 combines with J gene TRBJ2-7; 8 nucleotides match TRBD1. CDR3 region: CASSLADRVYEQYF. CDR3 in DNA: TGTGCCAGCAGCTTAGCGGACAGGGTGTACGAGCAGTACTTC.